The next 30 T cell receptor beta chains were all read from a single sample in a study of T-cell memory formation after mild COVID-19 (dated by TCRdb to the early 2020s). Library preparation employed 5' RACE. Sequencer: Illumina NovaSeq 6000. TCRdb applied fastp at Q25 and MiXCR to the public reads, then kept only in-frame beta chains. Each entry merges the rows of one CDR3 protein and shows their most common DNA and genes. The sample profile shows roughly 450,000 distinct CDR3 sequences; under 20% of them were found once. The ten largest clones capture 20% to 25% of the sample. The source material was PBMCs or a T cell subset sorted from them (not recorded which). The receptors stem from a man in his late teens or twenties who had mild COVID-19 (a few samples of this study predate the infection). The sample titles of this study are shuffled in the database, so cell type and time point are left out; the donor was told from shared clones.

This sequence joins TRBV7-9 and TRBJ1-1; TRBD1 is a possible D gene (6 bases). V was shortened by 5 bases and J by 6 bases, with 10 bases between the two germline ends. The CDR3 consists of 12 residues. Germline V CDR1 and CDR2: SEHNR, FQNEAQ (reference sequence). CDR3 nucleotide sequence: TGTGCCAGCAGCCTCAGACAGGCTGAAGCTTTCTTT. It translates to CASSLRQAEAFF.

CDR3 DNA sequence: TGTGCCAGCAGCCCGATCCCGGGACAGATAGGAAACACCATATATTTT. Translated, it gives CASSPIPGQIGNTIYF. The chain combines TRBV5-4 with TRBJ1-3; TRBD1 aligns across 7 bases. The CDR3 spans 16 residues. Germline CDR1 is SGHNT and CDR2 is YYREEE (reference sequence). The V and J ends lost 4 bases and 4 bases, in that order; junction bases with no gene match: 11.

The rearrangement uses TRBV2 and TRBJ2-3, with TRBD1 matching over 8 bases. The junction had 10 bases not matched to a gene; V was cut back by 10 bases and J by 4 bases. The CDR3 has 14 amino acids. Germline lookup yields CDR1 SNHLY and CDR2 FYNNEI. As DNA, the CDR3 is TGTGCCAACCCCACCGACAGGGGTGCAGATACGCAGTATTTT. Residues: CANPTDRGADTQYF.

This clonotype was counted between two and nine times. The chain joins TRBV6-6 to TRBJ1-1; no clear D. CDR1 is MNHNY, CDR2 SVGAGI, per germline (reference sequence). The V end was cut by 0 bases, the J end by 8 bases, with 10 bases between. The CDR3 length is 13 residues. CDR3 sequence (DNA): TGTGCCAGCAGTTACTCAGGGTGGGGAGAAGCTTTCTTT. It encodes CASSYSGWGEAFF.

The chain couples TRBV7-2 to TRBJ2-7, with D possibly matching TRBD1 (5 bases). This CDR3 spans 13 amino acids. The germline gives CDR1 SGHTA, CDR2 FQGNSA. Between the trimmed V and J ends, which lost 5 bases and 3 bases, there was a span of 11 bases. Here the CDR3 DNA reads TGTGCCAGCAGCCATGGACAACTCTACGAGCAGTACTTC. Its translation is CASSHGQLYEQYF.

This clonotype was counted at least ten times. This chain links TRBV7-2 with TRBJ1-2; TRBD1 matches 7 bases. Trimming took 3 bases from V and 5 from J; bases not matched to a gene: 3. The germline CDR1 and CDR2 sequences are SGHTA and FQGNSA. The CDR3 is made up of 13 amino acids. Written as DNA, the CDR3 is TGTGCCAGCAGCTTCGACAGGGTATATGGCTACACCTTC. It specifies CASSFDRVYGYTF.

The chain recombines TRBV27 with TRBJ2-7, with D unclear. Germline-derived CDR1 and CDR2 are MNHEY and SMNVEV (reference sequence). The V and J ends lost 2 bases and 0 bases respectively, with 5 bases between them. This CDR3 has 13 amino acids. This CDR3 reads CASSLRFSYEQYF. CDR3 DNA: TGTGCCAGCAGTTTAAGGTTCTCCTACGAGCAGTACTTC.

The rearrangement links TRBV10-3 to TRBJ2-2; D gene ambiguous. Germline assignment: CDR1 ENHRY and CDR2 SYGVKD. Trimming shortened V by 0 bases and J by 6 bases, and 8 bases separated the two germline ends. This CDR3 has 14 residues. CDR3 bases: TGTGCCATCAGTGAGTCGCAGGCCCCCGGGGAGCTGTTTTTT. Protein product: CAISESQAPGELFF.

This clonotype was picked up a small number of times. V gene TRBV9 combines with J gene TRBJ1-1; possibly TRBD1 for D (5 bases). This CDR3 has 14 residues. Germline loops: CDR1 SGDLS, CDR2 YYNGEE. The V gene lost 4 bases and the J gene lost 5 bases, with 15 bases spanning the gap. CDR3 sequence: CASSPPIGTTEAFF. The CDR3, as DNA: TGTGCCAGCAGCCCACCCATAGGGACGACTGAAGCTTTCTTT. The full variable domain, its missing parts supplied by reference TRBV9 and TRBJ1-1, is DSGVTQTPKHLITATGQRVTLRCSPRSGDLSVYWYQQSLDQGLQFLIQYYNGEERAKGNILERFSAQQFPDLHSELNLSSLELGDSALYFCASSPPIGTTEAFFGQGTRLTVV.

The chain joins TRBV24-1 to TRBJ1-5, with D hard to call. The CDR3 totals 13 residues. Germline V CDR1 and CDR2: KGHDR, SFDVKD. V was pared by 3 bases and J by 6 bases, with 8 bases between. The CDR3 loop is CATSDDGSQPQHF. CDR3 nucleotide sequence: TGTGCCACCAGTGATGACGGGTCTCAGCCCCAGCATTTT.

This clonotype turned up a few times. The CDR3 region is CSAGTDSNQPQHF. The DNA of the CDR3 is TGCAGTGCCGGGACAGATAGCAATCAGCCCCAGCATTTT. The chain has TRBV20-1 and TRBJ1-5; 7 bases line up with TRBD1. V was clipped by 6 bases and J by 0 bases; unmatched bases: 2. This CDR3 is 13 amino acids long. Germline V gene sequence: CDR1 DFQATT, CDR2 SNEGSKA (reference sequence).

This clonotype was observed a few times. The chain joins TRBV27 to TRBJ2-5; TRBD2 might be the D (6 bases). The CDR3 contains 14 residues. The germline CDR1 and CDR2 sequences are MNHEY and SMNVEV (reference sequence). Trimming cost V 6 bases and J 12 bases, with 23 bases left between them. The CDR3 bases are TGTGCCAGCAGGCCCGGGACTGGGGAAGAAGTAAAGTACTTC. It yields the protein CASRPGTGEEVKYF.

V is TRBV10-3 and J is TRBJ1-1; a weak D match, TRBD1 (5 bases). The CDR3 length is 11 residues. Trimming stripped 4 bases from V and 8 bases from J, with 8 bases between. CDR1 is ENHRY, CDR2 SYGVKD, per germline. CDR3 DNA: TGTGCCATCAGTGGCGACAGAGAAGCTTTCTTT. This codes for CAISGDREAFF.

This chain joins TRBV12-3 or TRBV12-4 and TRBJ2-7; D is unresolved. V lost 10 bases, J lost 5 bases, and 6 bases lay in between. CDR3 length: 9 residues. CDR3 region: CATPDEQYF. DNA of the CDR3: TGTGCCACCCCGGACGAGCAGTACTTC.

The chain employs TRBV7-3 and TRBJ1-6; the D gene is possibly TRBD1 (5 bases). The CDR3 is made up of 14 amino acids. Trimming stripped 3 bases from V and 7 bases from J, with 10 bases between. Germline values: CDR1 SGHTA, CDR2 FQGTGA. CDR3 bases: TGTGCCAGCAGCTTGAGTCAGGGAAATTCACCCCTCCACTTT. This codes for CASSLSQGNSPLHF.

This clonotype has just a few counts. The CDR3 sequence: CASSQNGLDADTQYF. In nucleotides, the CDR3 is TGTGCCAGCAGCCAAAATGGACTAGACGCAGATACGCAGTATTTT. This chain uses TRBV3-1 with TRBJ2-3; TRBD2 matches 7 bases. Trimming took 2 bases from V and 4 from J; bases not matched to a gene: 6. This CDR3 contains 15 residues. Germline V CDR1 and CDR2: LGHDT, YNNKEL (reference sequence).

This clonotype was seen just once. The J gene is TRBJ2-7, the V gene TRBV25-1; 7 positions agree with TRBD1. The CDR3 extends over 17 amino acids. Losses at the gene ends were 4 bases for V and 0 bases for J; bases not matched to a gene: 12. CDR1 is MGHDK, CDR2 SYGVNS, per germline. The CDR3 DNA follows: TGTGCCAGCAGTGGCCGGGACAGAGTGGGAAGCTCCTACGAGCAGTACTTC. Residues: CASSGRDRVGSSYEQYF.

The V gene is TRBV4-1, the J gene TRBJ2-3; D possibly matches TRBD1 or TRBD2 (5 bases each). Germline V gene data show CDR1 as MGHRA and CDR2 as YSYEKL. Between the trimmed V and J ends, which lost 1 base and 4 bases, there was a span of 15 bases. CDR3 size: 16 residues. For the CDR3, the DNA is TGCGCCAGCAGCCAAGCGGGACGGGTTCGCCCAGATACGCAGTATTTT. It specifies CASSQAGRVRPDTQYF.

This clonotype was detected a few times. This sequence joins TRBV9 and TRBJ2-1; possibly TRBD1 or TRBD2 for D (6 bases each). Trimming took off 3 bases at V and 4 bases at J, with 14 bases between the two ends. The CDR3 contains 15 residues. The germline gives CDR1 SGDLS, CDR2 YYNGEE. DNA of the CDR3: TGTGCCAGCAGCGCCGAGGGGGGAAGATACAATGAGCAGTTCTTC. Protein product: CASSAEGGRYNEQFF. Complete variable domain (other parts from reference TRBV9 and TRBJ2-1): DSGVTQTPKHLITATGQRVTLRCSPRSGDLSVYWYQQSLDQGLQFLIQYYNGEERAKGNILERFSAQQFPDLHSELNLSSLELGDSALYFCASSAEGGRYNEQFFGPGTRLTVL.

This clonotype was recorded a few times. This chain uses TRBV7-2 with TRBJ2-3, with D perhaps matching TRBD1 (5 bases). This CDR3 region has 14 residues. V dropped 5 bases and J dropped 2 bases, with 11 bases sitting between them. CDR1 and CDR2 from the germline V gene are SGHTA and FQGNSA. CDR3 bases: TGTGCCAGCAGCCCTAGGGGTTTCACAGATACGCAGTATTTT. Amino acids: CASSPRGFTDTQYF.

There are a few counts of this clonotype. The rearrangement links TRBV6-2 or TRBV6-3 to TRBJ1-5, with 9 bases fitting TRBD1. The CDR3 length is 14 residues. J was trimmed by 5 bases and V by 6 bases; bases with no gene match: 5. CDR1 is MNHEY, CDR2 SVGEGT, per germline. The CDR3 is CASSDDRGDQPQHF. The CDR3 bases are TGTGCCAGCAGCGACGACAGGGGGGATCAGCCCCAGCATTTT.

This chain links TRBV5-1 with TRBJ2-2; D uncertain. Germline CDR1 reads SGHRS; CDR2 reads YFSETQ. The V end lost 1 base, the J end lost 3 bases, and 10 bases lay between the germline ends. This CDR3 comprises 15 residues. CDR3 residues: CASSLSGPDTGELFF. DNA for the CDR3: TGCGCCAGCAGCTTGAGTGGCCCAGACACCGGGGAGCTGTTTTTT.

This clonotype occurred a few times. The chain combines TRBV5-1 with TRBJ2-3; 7 nucleotides line up with TRBD2. Germline V gene sequence: CDR1 SGHRS, CDR2 YFSETQ. The CDR3 is 15 residues long. V dropped 1 base and J dropped 5; count of bases not matched to a gene: 7. Here the CDR3 reads CASSLNRGEGDTQYF. CDR3 bases: TGCGCCAGCAGCTTGAACCGGGGGGAAGGAGATACGCAGTATTTT.

This clonotype has only a few counts. The chain joins TRBV7-2 to TRBJ2-2; no clear D gene. The CDR3 totals 16 residues. V lost 4 bases and J lost 4, with 16 bases in between. Germline CDR1 SGHTA, CDR2 FQGNSA. Here the CDR3 DNA reads TGTGCCAGCAGCTCATCCAGGAATCCAGGCACCGGGGAGCTGTTTTTT. The encoded protein is CASSSSRNPGTGELFF.

The V gene is TRBV6-5, the J gene TRBJ2-3, with D possibly matching TRBD1 (6 bases). The germline CDR1 and CDR2 sequences are MNHEY and SVGAGI. CDR3 length: 14 amino acids. Trimming cost V 4 bases and J 4 bases, with 12 bases left between them. The CDR3 loop is CASSLRGTADTQYF. Written as DNA, the CDR3 is TGTGCCAGCAGTTTAAGGGGGACCGCAGATACGCAGTATTTT.

The V gene is TRBV9, the J gene TRBJ2-1; TRBD1 aligns across 7 bases. This CDR3 has 15 amino acids. Germline assignment: CDR1 SGDLS and CDR2 YYNGEE. The V gene end was trimmed by 0 bases and the J gene end by 4 bases; junction bases not matched to a gene: 4. CDR3 coding DNA: TGTGCCAGCAGCGTAGGGGACAGATTATACAATGAGCAGTTCTTC. Encoded protein: CASSVGDRLYNEQFF.

This clonotype has more than one count but fewer than ten. CDR3 bases: TGCGCCAGCAGTGAGTCGACACGAAGGACCTACGAGCAGTACTTC. This gives the protein CASSESTRRTYEQYF. The chain carries TRBV10-2 and TRBJ2-7; no definite D call. V shed 0 bases and J shed 2 bases, with 11 bases lying between them. The CDR3 length is 15 residues. CDR1 is WSHSY and CDR2 is SAAADI in the germline V gene.

A few counts support this clonotype. The chain has TRBV9 and TRBJ2-1; the D gene could be TRBD1 or TRBD2 (6 bases each). Germline lookup yields CDR1 SGDLS and CDR2 YYNGEE. The CDR3 is 17 amino acids. Trimming took off 3 bases at V and 5 bases at J, with 21 bases between the two ends. The CDR3 nucleotides read TGTGCCAGCAGCGGGGGGGCAGGGGTTTCAGTGAACAATGAGCAGTTCTTC. Translating it yields CASSGGAGVSVNNEQFF.

This clonotype was counted between two and nine times. This chain uses TRBV6-2 or TRBV6-3 with TRBJ1-5; no reliable D call. CDR3 length: 13 residues. V was pared by 0 bases and J by 9 bases, with 9 bases between. CDR1 is MNHEY and CDR2 is SVGEGT in the germline V gene. The CDR3 nucleotides read TGTGCCAGCAGTTACTCGATAATACGGCCCCAGCATTTT. Its protein product is CASSYSIIRPQHF.

This clonotype has only a few counts. V usage is TRBV7-8 and J usage is TRBJ2-3; tentatively, D is TRBD2 (6 bases). This CDR3 spans 16 amino acids. The ends were cut back, 5 bases at V and 1 base at J, with 16 bases in the middle. CDR1 and CDR2 from the germline V gene are SGHVS and FQNEAQ. The CDR3 loop reads CASSVGLLSGTDTQYF. As DNA, the CDR3 is TGTGCCAGCAGCGTGGGACTCCTGTCGGGCACAGATACGCAGTATTTT.